This T cell receptor beta chain stems from a study of CD8 T cells in ankylosing spondylitis (TCRdb year 2017). Study-wide context: T cell receptor beta repertoires were profiled in healthy donors and ankylosing spondylitis patients so that disease-linked TCR variants could be found. Peripheral blood was sampled, and synovial fluid was also collected from ankylosing spondylitis patients. In total, the full study cohort was made up of roughly 110 healthy donors and more than 20 ankylosing spondylitis patients. On the study overall, not on this receptor specifically: Some motif variants had previously been reported in the synovial fluid and blood of reactive arthritis patients, which suggests shared mechanisms of disease initiation. In peripheral blood, the disease-linked clones were found at relatively low frequencies and had a CD8+ phenotype. A TCR beta motif of seven or eight highly homologous amino acid variants appeared characteristic of blood from ankylosing spondylitis patients. According to the report, matched synovial fluid samples from ankylosing spondylitis patients were significantly enriched for the disease-linked clones.

The cysteine opens and the phenylalanine closes a CDR3 of 15 amino acids. Only the CDR3 DNA is retained, 45 bases long and in frame from the first base. V loses 4 bases of germline sequence and J loses 4 bases, and the interval between the two ends is 14 bases. The germline V gene (reference sequence) provides CDR1 LGHDT and CDR2 YNNKEL. About this clonotype: Its antigen is not yet known. Nothing much larger sits one base from this clone, and base qualities are not available.

TCRdb shows the sequencer as Illumina HiSeq 2500. Quantitative 5'-RACE with molecular barcodes was the method used to prepare the TCR beta libraries. Turning to the authors' computational methods: A new computational method based on a probabilistic model of VDJ rearrangement was used to identify disease-linked TCR variants. TCRdb reprocessing: public reads trimmed at Q25 with fastp, clones called with MiXCR, in-frame beta chains kept. Rows matching on CDR3 protein sequence are summarized as one entry with the most common DNA and genes. The V and J calls follow TCRdb's processing rather than the paper's. Counted in this sample were fewer than 500,000 distinct CDR3 sequences; roughly 26% of them appeared once. In total, the top ten clones hold about 1% of the sample.

The V and J genes are TRBV3-1 and TRBJ2-1; possibly the D gene is TRBD1, per 5 matching bases. The sequenced material came from blood, either unsorted or a sorted T cell fraction (not recorded which). This clonotype was obtained from a male donor with ankylosing spondylitis. The nucleotides are TGTGCCAGCAGCCCCCAGGGCAGGGCGTACAATGAGCAGTTCTTC. The resulting protein is CASSPQGRAYNEQFF.